This note documents a single T cell receptor beta chain sequence. This specimen comes from a study of long-term antiretroviral therapy in people with HIV. Survey-level resolution applied to immunoSEQ assay v3.0. The data were produced by immunoSEQ multiplex PCR, yet TCRdb's version contains in-frame clones alone and is incomplete. The sample includes about 7,100 clones, approximately 79% of them seen just once. Looked up from germline, CDR1 is ENHRY and CDR2 is SYGVKD. With 2 bases removed from V and 7 bases from J, the gap between germline ends came to 9 bases. This CDR3 has 13 amino acids. The TCR originated in a man between 35 and 55 years old with HIV. Here the sequenced sample was unsorted PBMCs, taken 1.1 years after starting antiretroviral therapy. This chain links TRBV10-3 with TRBJ2-1, with no clear D. CDR3 sequence reads: CAISELIKNEQFF. The CDR3 coding sequence is TGTGCCATCAGTGAGCTCATTAAGAATGAGCAGTTCTTC.